The following is a TCR beta chain sequence with its context. Its antigen is currently not known. Per-base quality was not reported, and no clone a single base away is much larger than it. In total, 630 or so healthy bone marrow donors made up the cohort. Cohort members were all nominally healthy when sampled, although unrecorded immune exposures were likely present. The donor tested CMV seronegative, placing the donor among the 350 or so seronegative members of the cohort. Each donor provided a peripheral blood sample, and peripheral blood mononuclear cells were used for TCR beta sequencing. Genomic DNA was extracted from the blood cell samples with the Qiagen DNeasy Blood Extraction Kit. The data are from a study of cytomegalovirus exposure and HLA in healthy donors (TCRdb year 2017). Notes on the research overall: An earlier analysis of roughly 570 of the donors reported 276 Gb of sequence data and about 120 million unique TCR beta sequences obtained from about 200 million T cells. An early release that covered fewer than 800 HLA-typed donors contained approximately 300 gigabases of sequencing data and around 85 million unique TCR sequences. Of the 398 genotyped donors, over 70% fell in the genetic ancestry cluster associated with self-reported Caucasian donors. The study aimed to test whether cataloging public T cell receptors could reveal signatures of past pathogen exposure. Using immunosequencing, the study profiled T cell repertoires from some 670 subjects and related those repertoires to cytomegalovirus serostatus. A separate validation cohort of 100 to 150 different subjects was used in addition to the roughly 720-subject first cohort. High-throughput TCR immunosequencing, statistical association of individual TCRs with disease status, and machine learning were combined to predict cytomegalovirus infection status. A later analysis re-examined previously published TCR beta repertoires from about 700 donors and added high-resolution HLA genotyping to investigate patterns of TCR occurrence. Rather than using new phenotypic data, the later analysis identified candidate immune exposures from TCR beta sequences and from how often those sequences occurred across donors. An earlier analysis of around 580 of the donors used high-throughput TCR beta sequencing to judge whether each TCR beta V gene segment behaved as functional or pseudogenic. Alongside the repertoire data, information on donor age, sex, ethnicity and CMV serostatus was compiled. In a later genetic analysis, genome-wide SNP genotypes for about three fifths of the roughly 670 donors were used, and that subset was treated as a discovery cohort. All discovery cohort repertoires had been generated on a single sequencing platform. Class I and class II HLA loci were covered by the typing at four-digit resolution. Typing coverage differed by locus: A, B, C, DRB1 and DQB1 were typed in about 629-630 donors, DQA1 in roughly 510, DPA1 in some 570, and DPB1 in roughly 470. About 5 DR-DQ haplotypes were handled as single units for association and clustering, since linkage in the cohort was strong. Among some 410 genotyped donors of the cohort, an average of around 250,000 unique TCR beta nucleotide sequences was sequenced per donor, of which about 19% were non-productive.

Study-wide conclusions, independent of this receptor: Compared with equally common non-associated chains, HLA-associated TCR beta chains in a later analysis were more clonally expanded and had lower generation probabilities. A total of fewer than 200 TCR beta chains were listed by the study as associated with cytomegalovirus. A few of the identified cytomegalovirus-associated TCR beta chains were confirmed in vitro to be specific for cytomegalovirus antigens. A group of highly shared sequence variants was considered likely to be a technical artifact of the sequencing pipeline. The only immune exposure information available for the cohort was CMV serostatus. V-gene and J-gene trimming of TCR beta chains was associated with a missense DCLRE1C variant in a later genetic analysis, and the association was replicated in an independent cohort. A later analysis reported that several top co-occurrence clusters appeared linked to parvovirus B19, influenza, CMV and Epstein-Barr virus. Only TCR beta chains were sequenced in this cohort, and the absence of alpha or paired-chain data limited detectable features. A further reported finding was that TCR beta sequences accurately predicted the HLA-A and HLA-B alleles for most subjects in the first cohort. Because the 87-base-pair reads could not distinguish some IMGT-functional V segments, including TRBV6-2 and TRBV6-3, those segments were excluded. Assigning TCR associations to individual alleles was difficult when HLA alleles, especially DR and DQ, strongly co-occurred. Presence/absence analyses assumed roughly uniform sequencing depth across donors, an assumption that may not hold. The authors suggested that the approach could potentially be extended to other disease states and immunological phenotypes. Most TCR sequences were seen in very few donors, while some public TCRs were found in many individuals. Because counts were too low, about 18 rarely observed V segments, including chromosome 9 orphons, were excluded from the earlier analysis of roughly 580 of the donors. HLA typing was unavailable for some donors at each locus, so association tests used only the typed subset. In an earlier analysis of about 600 of the donors, most TCR beta V segments appeared in productive rearrangements about 90% or about 30% of the time, broadly matching IMGT annotations. In a later analysis, most CMV-associated TCR beta chains were found to appear HLA-restricted, with HLA associations seemingly driven largely by CMV exposure. The classifier was reported to diagnose cytomegalovirus status with high specificity and sensitivity in both the original and validation cohorts. A later genetic analysis reported fewer N-insertions in productive TCRs among donors in an Asian-associated ancestry cluster than the approximately 700-donor mean. Correlated functional status among segregating V segments might be attributable to linkage disequilibrium, but an unknown experimental factor could not be ruled out. In a later analysis, the rate of TCR association differed among HLA loci, with DRB1 alleles having the most associated TCRs and HLA-C alleles having the fewest. In a later analysis, about 16,000 TCR beta sequences were associated with specific HLA alleles at a false discovery rate of 0.05.

The library was produced with the immunoSEQ multiplex PCR assay. The multiplex PCR relied on a mix of 60 forward primers for TCR Vbeta segments and 13 reverse primers for TCR Jbeta segments. A multiplex PCR assay on genomic DNA amplified the CDR3 region of rearranged TCR beta genes. The amplified TCR beta libraries were sequenced on the Illumina HiSeq System as 87-base-pair reads. Concerning the study's data processing: A later analysis tallied some 79 million unique TCR beta chains across the approximately 670 repertoires, and about 10 million of those chains were shared by two or more donors. Raw reads were error-corrected and collapsed into unique sequences by a nearest-neighbor algorithm in which closely related sequences were merged to remove PCR and sequencing errors. To assign V, D and J gene segments, CDR3 sequences were aligned to IMGT reference sequences. For a sequence to be retained, a match of at least six nucleotides was required to both a V gene segment and a J gene segment. Rearrangements were called productive when the CDR3 lacked stop codons and stayed in frame with V and J; all others were non-productive. Following IMGT convention, CDR3 was defined as the stretch from the second conserved V-encoded cysteine up to the conserved J-encoded phenylalanine. The earlier analysis of about 530 of the donors excluded any sequence lacking an unambiguous match to a single V gene segment. An earlier analysis of some 610 of the donors called V segments functional above 56.7% productive rearrangements and segregating when the between-donor standard deviation exceeded 5%. A statistical classification framework was developed to diagnose cytomegalovirus status using the catalog of TCR beta chain sequences. In a later analysis, V and J genes were assigned by comparing TCR nucleotide sequences against IMGT/GENE-DB human TR gene sequences. In a later analysis, CDR3 sequences and most-parsimonious VDJ recombination scenarios were assigned using the TCRdist pipeline. In a later analysis, each TCR beta chain was defined by its CDR3 amino acid sequence together with its V-gene family, and reads without a unique V-gene family were excluded. As a way to deal with suspected cross-contamination and a sequencing artifact, a later analysis dropped 450 to 600 nucleotide sequences that were highly shared and had low generation probability. In a later analysis, a clonal expansion index was calculated for each public chain from normalized within-repertoire ranks of inferred template counts. In a later analysis, generation probabilities were computed using a VDJ recombination model fitted to out-of-frame rearrangements, and the results were checked against IGoR. A later analysis scored TCR-TCR, TCR-HLA and TCR-CMV co-occurrence with hypergeometric tests, applying a repertoire-size bias correction to TCR pairs. A later analysis estimated false discovery rates by permuting HLA or CMV assignments 20 times. In a later analysis, co-occurring TCRs were grouped with DBSCAN, and TCRdist sequence similarity was added when clustering was performed within HLA-allele-positive subsets. Repertoires with fewer than 30,000 or more than 120,000 public chains were left out of co-occurrence clustering, as were a handful of repertoires with anomalous nucleotide sharing. TCRdb took this table from immuneACCESS and kept in-frame rearrangements with V and J called. Such tables lack part of the clones; where checked against another copy, unresolved V genes explain under half of the gap, and the rest is unexplained. V and J calls plus clone size are reproduced from that table; the DNA served to infer D and trimming. The sample yields roughly 100,000 clones; roughly 80% were counted once. The ten largest make up 2.5% of the sample.

Cut back by 7 bases and 1 base, the V and J ends lie 17 bases apart. The CDR3 has 15 amino acids, counting the end cysteine and phenylalanine. Of all the DNA, just the CDR3 is kept, 45 bases in frame from base 1. The CDR1 and CDR2 encoded by the germline V gene are SGHDT and YYEEEE. The chain uses TRBV5-6 and TRBJ2-5; the D region possibly corresponds to TRBD2 (7 bases align). Sequenced sample: PBMCs. This TCR derives from a man in his forties or fifties in good health and CMV-seronegative. This receptor carries the CDR3 CASGNGGRVQETQYF. The nucleotide sequence is given as TGTGCCAGCGGAAACGGGGGGCGGGTCCAAGAGACCCAGTACTTC.